The clone carrying this T cell receptor beta chain was seen a handful of times. Its antigen is currently unknown. The data originate from a study of cytomegalovirus exposure and HLA in healthy donors. Regarding the study as a whole: Cytomegalovirus association was listed for about 160 TCR beta chains. No immune exposure information besides CMV serostatus was available.

Amplification used 60 Vbeta primers and 13 Jbeta primers. Some clones are missing from TCRdb's copy, which holds only in-frame ones; the method was immunoSEQ multiplex PCR. Seen here are 110,000 to 150,000 clones, about three quarters observed once, and the top ten hold roughly 1.2%. Germline CDR1 and CDR2: LNHDA and SQIVND (reference sequence). Germline trimming cut 6 bases from V and 0 bases from J; bases unmatched to any gene: 5. This CDR3 spans 16 amino acids. The V call is TRBV19, the J call TRBJ2-3; 11 nucleotides align to TRBD2. The receptor's source is a male donor in good health and CMV-seropositive. Sequenced: PBMCs. CDR3 bases: TGTGCCAGTAGATCTAGCGGGAGGCCTAGCACAGATACGCAGTATTTT. Its translation is CASRSSGRPSTDTQYF.